One sample yielded the 10 T cell receptor beta chains listed below, sequenced in a study of blood T cells in healthy people across ages (dated by TCRdb to the mid-2010s). The method behind the library was 5' RACE. Sequenced using an Illumina HiSeq 2500. A second PCR of about 6 to 12 cycles was run with a J-beta primer mix and a sample-barcoded 5' primer. TCRdb reran the public reads through fastp at Q25 and MiXCR, keeping productive beta chains. Each CDR3 protein appears once, grouped with its most common genes and DNA. For this sample the table gives around 320,000 distinct CDR3 sequences, of which 27% were detected only once. Of the sample, 29% falls within the top ten clones. Sequenced sample: blood. The source of these receptors is a woman in her 70s in good health.

The V gene is TRBV12-3 or TRBV12-4, the J gene TRBJ1-2; TRBD1 might be the D (5 bases). The CDR3 is made up of 15 amino acids. V gave up 2 bases and J gave up 7 bases, with 17 bases separating them. CDR3 region: CASSLSLKGKGGYTF. The CDR3 bases are TGTGCCAGCAGTTTATCTTTAAAGGGGAAGGGTGGCTACACCTTC.

This clonotype was seen a few times. The rearrangement uses TRBV24-1 and TRBJ2-5; no firm D call. Germline-derived CDR1 and CDR2 are KGHDR and SFDVKD. V was cut by 3 bases and J by 5 bases, with 9 bases left in between. The CDR3 has 13 residues. CDR3 residues: CATSDAAIETQYF. In DNA form, the CDR3 reads TGTGCCACCAGTGATGCGGCTATCGAGACCCAGTACTTC.

The chain carries TRBV6-6 and TRBJ2-1; 10 bases are a match to TRBD2. The ends lost 5 bases at V and 2 bases at J; junction bases unmatched: 3. The length of the CDR3 is 15 residues. Germline V gene data show CDR1 as MNHNY and CDR2 as SVGAGI (reference sequence). The CDR3 bases are TGTGCCAGCAGTCTAGCGGGGGCCACCTACAATGAGCAGTTCTTC. Protein sequence: CASSLAGATYNEQFF.

The chain links TRBV2 to TRBJ2-5; 13 bases align to TRBD2. Germline assignment: CDR1 SNHLY and CDR2 FYNNEI. Losses at the gene ends were 2 bases for V and 5 bases for J; bases not matched to a gene: 5. This CDR3 spans 16 amino acids. CDR3 DNA: TGTGCCAGCAGTGAAAGGACTAGCGGGAGTGGTGAGACCCAGTACTTC. This translates into CASSERTSGSGETQYF.

This chain uses TRBV5-1 with TRBJ2-2; possible D gene TRBD2, 5 bases. The CDR3 loop spans 15 amino acids. Trimming shortened V by 0 bases and J by 2 bases, and 8 bases separated the two germline ends. CDR1 is SGHRS, CDR2 YFSETQ, per germline. The CDR3 here is CASSLASSNTGELFF. DNA of the CDR3: TGCGCCAGCAGCTTGGCCTCTAGCAACACCGGGGAGCTGTTTTTT.

The chain combines TRBV5-1 with TRBJ2-2, with TRBD2 as a possible D gene (6 bases). The CDR3 sequence is 15 residues long. Germline CDR1 reads SGHRS; CDR2 reads YFSETQ. V lost 4 bases to trimming and J lost 3 bases, with 13 bases between them. The CDR3 sequence is CASSRREGDTGELFF. CDR3 sequence (DNA): TGCGCCAGCAGCCGGAGGGAAGGAGACACCGGGGAGCTGTTTTTT. The whole variable domain, remainder taken from reference TRBV5-1 and TRBJ2-2, is KAGVTQTPRYLIKTRGQQVTLSCSPISGHRSVSWYQQTPGQGLQFLFEYFSETQRNKGNFPGRFSGRQFSNSRSEMNVSTLELGDSALYLCASSRREGDTGELFFGEGSRLTVL.

This chain uses TRBV20-1 with TRBJ2-7; 8 bases are a match to TRBD2. Germline values: CDR1 DFQATT, CDR2 SNEGSKA (reference sequence). This CDR3 is built from 12 residues. Trimming cost V 5 bases and J 6 bases; bases outside gene matches: 6. The chain's CDR3 is CSAFTSGAEQYF. The CDR3 coding sequence is TGCAGTGCTTTTACTAGCGGTGCCGAGCAGTACTTC.

V gene TRBV28 combines with J gene TRBJ1-1; D call uncertain. The CDR3 runs to 14 residues. The germline V gene has CDR1 MDHEN and CDR2 SYDVKM. The germline V and J ends were trimmed by 2 bases and 2 bases, with 9 bases remaining between them. CDR3 DNA sequence: TGTGCCAGCAGTTTACGGAGGACCAACACTGAAGCTTTCTTT. It specifies CASSLRRTNTEAFF.

This clonotype was seen a handful of times. V gene TRBV6-2 or TRBV6-3 combines with J gene TRBJ2-2; unclear D gene. The V and J ends lost 2 bases and 3 bases respectively, with 4 bases between them. This CDR3 has 13 amino acids. The germline V gene encodes CDR1 MNHEY and CDR2 SVGEGT. For the CDR3, the DNA is TGTGCCAGCAGTTACGACGACACCGGGGAGCTGTTTTTT. This codes for CASSYDDTGELFF.

The CDR3 loop reads CSVEFRADNEQFF. The CDR3 DNA follows: TGCAGCGTTGAATTCAGGGCCGACAATGAGCAGTTCTTC. V gene TRBV29-1 combines with J gene TRBJ2-1; D is possibly TRBD1 (5 bases). Germline V gives CDR1 SQVTM, CDR2 ANQGSEA. V lost 2 bases and J 5 bases, leaving 10 bases between the germline ends. There are 13 residues in the CDR3.